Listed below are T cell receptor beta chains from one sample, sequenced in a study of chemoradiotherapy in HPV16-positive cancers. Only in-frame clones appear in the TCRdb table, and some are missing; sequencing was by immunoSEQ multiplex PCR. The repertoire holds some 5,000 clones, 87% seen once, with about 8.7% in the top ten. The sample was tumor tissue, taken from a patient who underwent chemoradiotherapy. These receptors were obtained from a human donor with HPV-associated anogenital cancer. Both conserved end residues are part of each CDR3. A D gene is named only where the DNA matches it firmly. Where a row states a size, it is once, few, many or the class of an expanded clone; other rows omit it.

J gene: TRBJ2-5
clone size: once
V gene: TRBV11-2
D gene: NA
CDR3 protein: CASSLAQPETQYF
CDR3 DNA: TGTGCCAGCAGCTTAGCACAGCCGGAGACCCAGTACTTC

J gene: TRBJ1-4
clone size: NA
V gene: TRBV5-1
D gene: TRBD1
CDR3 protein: CASSLTGDTNEKLFF
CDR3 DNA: TGCGCCAGCAGCTTGACAGGGGACACTAATGAAAAACTGTTTTTT

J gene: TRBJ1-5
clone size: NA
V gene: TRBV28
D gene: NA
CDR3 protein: CASSLPAALYNQPQHF
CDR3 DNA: TGTGCCAGCAGTTTACCGGCAGCCCTCTACAATCAGCCCCAGCATTTT

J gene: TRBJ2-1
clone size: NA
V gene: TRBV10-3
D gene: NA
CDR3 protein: CAISPGDDYNEQFF
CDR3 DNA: TGTGCCATCAGCCCGGGGGACGACTACAATGAGCAGTTCTTC

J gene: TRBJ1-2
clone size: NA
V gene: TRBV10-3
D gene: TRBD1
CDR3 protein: CAISDPGTGRNGYTF
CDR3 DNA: TGTGCCATCAGTGACCCCGGGACAGGGAGAAATGGCTACACCTTC

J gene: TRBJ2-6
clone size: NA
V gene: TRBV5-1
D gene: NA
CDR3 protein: CASSLAGTVSHSGANVLTF
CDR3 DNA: TGCGCCAGCAGCTTGGCAGGTACAGTCTCTCACTCTGGGGCCAACGTCCTGACTTTC

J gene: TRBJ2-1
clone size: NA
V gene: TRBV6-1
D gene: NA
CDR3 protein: CASSDLLGGQNVDEQFF
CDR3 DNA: TGTGCCAGCAGTGACCTTCTGGGCGGCCAGAATGTCGATGAGCAGTTCTTC

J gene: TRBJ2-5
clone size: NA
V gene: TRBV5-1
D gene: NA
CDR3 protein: CASSQGQQETQYF
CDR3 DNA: TGCGCCAGCAGCCAAGGACAGCAAGAGACCCAGTACTTC

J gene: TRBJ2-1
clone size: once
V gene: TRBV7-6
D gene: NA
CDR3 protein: CASSLVGQFGYNEQFF
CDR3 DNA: TGTGCCAGCAGCCTCGTCGGGCAGTTTGGCTACAATGAGCAGTTCTTC

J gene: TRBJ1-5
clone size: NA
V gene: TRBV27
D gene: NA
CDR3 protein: CASSQFHSNQPQHF
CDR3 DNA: TGTGCCAGCAGCCAATTTCATAGCAATCAGCCCCAGCATTTT

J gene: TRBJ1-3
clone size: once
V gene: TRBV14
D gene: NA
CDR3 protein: CASSQGGVGNTIYF
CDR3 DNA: TGTGCCAGCAGCCAAGGGGGAGTTGGAAACACCATATATTTT

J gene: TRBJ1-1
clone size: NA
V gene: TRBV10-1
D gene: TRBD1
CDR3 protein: CASSDGQAEAFF
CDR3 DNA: TGCGCCAGCAGCGACGGACAGGCTGAAGCTTTCTTT

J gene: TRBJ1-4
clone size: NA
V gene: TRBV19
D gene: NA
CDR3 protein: CASKKNRGATNEKLFF
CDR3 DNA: TGTGCCAGTAAAAAGAACCGAGGGGCAACTAATGAAAAACTGTTTTTT

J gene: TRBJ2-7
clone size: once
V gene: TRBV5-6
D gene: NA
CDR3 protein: CASSLTREQYF
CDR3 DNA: TGTGCCAGCAGCTTGACCAGAGAGCAGTACTTC

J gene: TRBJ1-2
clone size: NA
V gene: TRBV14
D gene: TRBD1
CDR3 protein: CASSLGTAFSYTF
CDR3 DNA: TGTGCCAGCAGCCTAGGGACAGCCTTTAGCTACACCTTC

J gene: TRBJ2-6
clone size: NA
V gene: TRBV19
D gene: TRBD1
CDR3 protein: CASSDRGGYGANVLTF
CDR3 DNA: TGTGCCAGTTCAGACAGGGGGGGGTATGGGGCCAACGTCCTGACTTTC

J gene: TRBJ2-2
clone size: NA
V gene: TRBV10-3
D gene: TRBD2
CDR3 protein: CAILAGESTGELFF
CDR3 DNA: TGTGCCATCTTAGCGGGGGAGAGCACCGGGGAGCTGTTTTTT

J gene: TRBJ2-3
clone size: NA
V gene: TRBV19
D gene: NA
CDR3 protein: CASSRAYTDTQYF
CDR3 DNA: TGTGCCAGTAGTCGAGCGTACACAGATACGCAGTATTTT